Below are 20 T cell receptor beta chains sequenced from a single sample in a study of ipilimumab plus nivolumab after autologous stem cell transplantation. Assay: immunoSEQ multiplex PCR; the TCRdb copy retains only in-frame clones and omits some. Of about 10,000 clones in the sample, almost 70% were seen once. Sequences were derived from PBMCs, sampled in a trial of ipilimumab plus nivolumab as post-transplant consolidation. The receptors come from a female donor with multiple myeloma.

The chain carries TRBV28 and TRBJ2-7; the D is unclear. There are 11 residues in the CDR3. Germline V lookup: CDR1 MDHEN, CDR2 SYDVKM. V shed 6 bases and J shed 11 bases, with 14 bases lying between them. The CDR3 DNA sequence: TGTGCCAGCAGAACACACGGTTGGGAGTACTTC. It yields the protein CASRTHGWEYF.

This clone was observed a handful of times. CDR3 sequence reads: CASSPRRGSETQYF. The DNA for the CDR3 is TGTGCCAGCAGTCCTCGCAGGGGGAGCGAGACCCAGTACTTC. The chain is built from TRBV11-3 and TRBJ2-5, with 7 bases lining up with TRBD1. CDR3 length: 14 residues. Germline assignment: CDR1 SGHNT and CDR2 YENEEA. V trimming: 6 bases; J trimming: 5 bases; junction bases outside the gene matches: 9.

This sequence joins TRBV6-4 and TRBJ2-3; 9 bases match TRBD2. This CDR3 contains 14 residues. The V gene's germline CDR1 is MRHNA and CDR2 SNTAGT. Trimming at V came to 8 bases and at J to 3 bases, leaving 6 bases not matched to a gene. In DNA, the CDR3 is TGTGCCAGCTCAACGGGACTAGCAACAGATACGCAGTATTTT. Residues: CASSTGLATDTQYF.

The chain recombines TRBV28 with TRBJ2-2; TRBD1 is a possible D gene (5 bases). This CDR3 is 15 amino acids long. Trimming left V 7 bases short and J 7 bases short, with 19 bases between. Germline V lookup: CDR1 MDHEN, CDR2 SYDVKM. CDR3 nucleotides: TGTGCCAGCACCGACAGACGTGGGTACGGCGGGGAGCTGTTTTTT. As protein: CASTDRRGYGGELFF.

This clone was detected a few times. The gene calls are TRBV27 and TRBJ2-2, with 11 nucleotides matching TRBD1. The junction had 4 bases not matched to a gene; V was cut back by 2 bases and J by 5 bases. The CDR3 contains 16 residues. Germline V CDR1 and CDR2: MNHEY, SMNVEV (reference sequence). The CDR3 nucleotides read TGTGCCAGCAGTTTAAACGGACAGGGGGCTACCGGGGAGCTGTTTTTT. Protein product: CASSLNGQGATGELFF.

This chain links TRBV29-1 with TRBJ2-2; possibly TRBD2 for D (5 bases). Germline CDR1 SQVTM, CDR2 ANQGSEA. V lost 2 bases to trimming and J lost 1 base, with 5 bases between them. CDR3 size: 13 residues. The CDR3 loop is CSVERENTGELFF. Written as DNA, the CDR3 is TGCAGCGTTGAACGGGAGAACACCGGGGAGCTGTTTTTT.

This clone was recorded once. The chain combines TRBV15 with TRBJ2-1; D unresolved. The V gene lost 0 bases and the J gene lost 4 bases, with 10 bases spanning the gap. CDR1 and CDR2 from the germline V gene are LNHNV and YYDKDF (reference sequence). CDR3 length equals 15 residues. CDR3 in DNA: TGTGCCACCAGCAGAGATTATACGGAATACAATGAGCAGTTCTTC. It is translated as CATSRDYTEYNEQFF.

The rearrangement links TRBV27 to TRBJ1-1, with D hard to call. Germline V gene data show CDR1 as MNHEY and CDR2 as SMNVEV (reference sequence). V was clipped by 8 bases and J by 5 bases, with 15 bases between them. CDR3 size: 13 residues. DNA of the CDR3: TGTGCCAGCGCCCCAGGATCGGGGACTGAAGCTTTCTTT. It translates to CASAPGSGTEAFF.

The chain combines TRBV20-1 with TRBJ2-7; possibly TRBD2 for D (5 bases). This CDR3 region has 11 residues. V lost 7 bases, J lost 9 bases, and 16 bases lay in between. From germline, CDR1 is DFQATT and CDR2 SNEGSKA (reference sequence). The CDR3 protein is CSVTPRGGQYF. The DNA of the CDR3 is TGCAGTGTTACGCCCCGGGGTGGGCAGTACTTC.

The J gene is TRBJ2-7, the V gene TRBV19; 8 positions match TRBD1. Per the germline V gene, CDR1 is LNHDA and CDR2 is SQIVND (reference sequence). This CDR3 comprises 16 residues. The ends lost 4 bases at V and 1 base at J; junction bases unmatched: 9. The CDR3 loop reads CASSRPGQGTSYEQYF. In DNA form, the CDR3 reads TGTGCCAGTAGTAGACCCGGACAGGGAACTTCCTACGAGCAGTACTTC. Full variable domain (remainder filled in from reference TRBV19 and TRBJ2-7): DGGITQSPKYLFRKEGQNVTLSCEQNLNHDAMYWYRQDPGQGLRLIYYSQIVNDFQKGDIAEGYSVSREKKESFPLTVTSAQKNPTAFYLCASSRPGQGTSYEQYFGPGTRLTVT.

The chain recombines TRBV4-1 with TRBJ2-7; D might be TRBD1 (5 bases). This CDR3 comprises 14 residues. Germline CDR1 reads MGHRA; CDR2 reads YSYEKL. Trimming removed 0 bases at V and 2 bases at J, with 8 bases between. The CDR3 DNA sequence: TGCGCCAGCAGCCAAGATAGGGGAACCTACGAGCAGTACTTC. This encodes CASSQDRGTYEQYF.

V usage is TRBV21-1 and J usage is TRBJ1-4. TRBV21-1 is given as a pseudogene. CDR3 length: 14 amino acids. CDR3 sequence reads: CASRGKDGNEKLFF. For the CDR3, the DNA is TGTGCCAGCAGGGGGAAAGACGGGAATGAAAAACTGTTTTTT.

CDR3 bases: TGTGCCACCAGCAGAGAGTGGTCAGCTAACTATGGCTACACCTTC. As protein: CATSREWSANYGYTF. This rearrangement joins TRBV15 to TRBJ1-2; D gene uncertain. This CDR3 spans 15 amino acids. Trimming removed 0 bases from V and 0 bases from J, with 8 bases in between. Germline V lookup: CDR1 LNHNV, CDR2 YYDKDF (reference sequence).

The V gene is TRBV29-1, the J gene TRBJ1-3, with TRBD1 as a possible D gene (6 bases). V lost 3 bases, J lost 0 bases, and 15 bases lay in between. The CDR3 extends over 16 amino acids. Looked up from germline, CDR1 is SQVTM and CDR2 is ANQGSEA. CDR3 in DNA: TGCAGCGTTGACCCTACAGGGTACAACTCTGGAAACACCATATATTTT. Its translation: CSVDPTGYNSGNTIYF.

V gene TRBV29-1 combines with J gene TRBJ2-1; 10 bases agree with TRBD1. V shed 4 bases and J 7 bases; nucleotides not matched to a gene: 7. CDR1 is SQVTM and CDR2 is ANQGSEA in the germline V gene. This CDR3 is built from 14 residues. CDR3 sequence: CSVVDRGRGNEQFF. Here the CDR3 DNA reads TGCAGCGTTGTAGACAGGGGGCGTGGTAATGAGCAGTTCTTC.

This clone was recorded a few times. This chain connects TRBV9 to TRBJ2-7; D gene unclear. V lost 4 bases to trimming and J lost 0 bases, with 11 bases between them. The CDR3 length is 14 residues. Germline values: CDR1 SGDLS, CDR2 YYNGEE. CDR3 sequence (DNA): TGTGCCAGCAGCCCGAAGATAAGCTCCTACGAGCAGTACTTC. As protein: CASSPKISSYEQYF.

Only one count was recorded for this clone. The genes are TRBV19 and TRBJ1-5; 7 nucleotides align to TRBD1. CDR3 length equals 17 residues. With V trimmed by 5 bases and J by 0 bases, 10 bases remained unmatched. The germline V gene has CDR1 LNHDA and CDR2 SQIVND (reference sequence). In DNA form, the CDR3 reads TGTGCCAGTAGTCCACGACAGGGTCCCCTTAGCAATCAGCCCCAGCATTTT. Its protein is CASSPRQGPLSNQPQHF.

This clone was seen once. The chain uses TRBV6-6 and TRBJ2-5; D is undetermined. CDR1 and CDR2 (germline): MNHNY, SVGAGI (reference sequence). The CDR3 totals 12 residues. V dropped 5 bases and J dropped 2 bases, with 6 bases sitting between them. The CDR3 loop reads CASSRTQETQYF. CDR3 DNA sequence: TGTGCCAGCAGTCGAACACAAGAGACCCAGTACTTC.

CDR3 sequence (DNA): TGTGCCAGCAGTTTAGGTCGCAGGCAGTACTTC. Translation: CASSLGRRQYF. The chain links TRBV28 to TRBJ2-7, with D hard to call. Germline CDR1 MDHEN, CDR2 SYDVKM. The CDR3 loop spans 11 amino acids. V lost 2 bases and J lost 9, with 8 bases in between.

V usage is TRBV7-2 and J usage is TRBJ2-7; D is unclear. Trimming pared 5 bases from V and 5 bases from J, leaving 7 bases between. The CDR3 has 11 residues. CDR1 and CDR2 from the germline V gene are SGHTA and FQGNSA. The DNA of the CDR3 is TGTGCCAGCAGCCCTACCCACGAGCAGTACTTC. As protein: CASSPTHEQYF.